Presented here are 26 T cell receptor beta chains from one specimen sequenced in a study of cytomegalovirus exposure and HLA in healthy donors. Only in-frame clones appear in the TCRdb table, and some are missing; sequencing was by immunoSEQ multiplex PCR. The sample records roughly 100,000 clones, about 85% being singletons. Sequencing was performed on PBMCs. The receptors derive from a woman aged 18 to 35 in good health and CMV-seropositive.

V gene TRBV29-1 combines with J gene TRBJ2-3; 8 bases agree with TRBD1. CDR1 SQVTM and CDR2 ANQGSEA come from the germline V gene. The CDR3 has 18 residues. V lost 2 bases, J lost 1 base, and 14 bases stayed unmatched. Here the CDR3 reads CSVEKRTGFPSGTDTQYF. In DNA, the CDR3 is TGCAGCGTTGAAAAAAGGACAGGGTTTCCTAGCGGCACAGATACGCAGTATTTT.

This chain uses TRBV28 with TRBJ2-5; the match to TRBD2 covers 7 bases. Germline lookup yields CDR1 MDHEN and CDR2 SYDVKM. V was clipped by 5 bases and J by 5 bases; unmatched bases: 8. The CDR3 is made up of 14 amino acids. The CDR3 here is CASSRLALKETQYF. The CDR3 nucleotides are TGTGCCAGCAGTCGACTAGCCTTGAAGGAGACCCAGTACTTC.

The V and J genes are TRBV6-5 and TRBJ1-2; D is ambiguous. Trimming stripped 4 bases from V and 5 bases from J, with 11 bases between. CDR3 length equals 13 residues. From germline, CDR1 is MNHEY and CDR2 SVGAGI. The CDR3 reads CASSSRETYGYTF. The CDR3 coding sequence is TGTGCCAGCAGTTCCCGGGAAACGTATGGCTACACCTTC.

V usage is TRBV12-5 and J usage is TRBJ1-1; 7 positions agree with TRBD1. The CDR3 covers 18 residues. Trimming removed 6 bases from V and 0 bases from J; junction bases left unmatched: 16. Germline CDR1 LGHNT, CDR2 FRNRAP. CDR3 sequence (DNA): TGTGCTAGTGGCAATCACGGCACACAGGGGAAAGTGAACACTGAAGCTTTCTTT. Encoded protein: CASGNHGTQGKVNTEAFF. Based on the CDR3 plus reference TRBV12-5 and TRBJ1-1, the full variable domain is DARVTQTPRHKVTEMGQEVTMRCQPILGHNTVFWYRQTMMQGLELLAYFRNRAPLDDSGMPKDRFSAEMPDATLATLKIQPSEPRDSAVYFCASGNHGTQGKVNTEAFFGQGTRLTVV.

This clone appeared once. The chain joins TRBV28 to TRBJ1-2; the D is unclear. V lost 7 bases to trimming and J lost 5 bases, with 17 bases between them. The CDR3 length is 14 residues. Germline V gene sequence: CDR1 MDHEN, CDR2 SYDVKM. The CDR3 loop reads CASTLRSRVYGYTF. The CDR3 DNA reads TGTGCCAGCACCCTGAGATCCCGGGTATATGGCTACACCTTC.

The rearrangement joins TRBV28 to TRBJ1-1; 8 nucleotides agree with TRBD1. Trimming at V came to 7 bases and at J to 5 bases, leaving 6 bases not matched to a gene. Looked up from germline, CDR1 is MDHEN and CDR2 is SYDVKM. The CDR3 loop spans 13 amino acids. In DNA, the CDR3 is TGTGCCAGCATTCCAGGACAGGGAACTGAAGCTTTCTTT. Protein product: CASIPGQGTEAFF. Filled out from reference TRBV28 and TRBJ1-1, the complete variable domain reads DVKVTQSSRYLVKRTGEKVFLECVQDMDHENMFWYRQDPGLGLRLIYFSYDVKMKEKGDIPEGYSVSREKKERFSLILESASTNQTSMYLCASIPGQGTEAFFGQGTRLTVV.

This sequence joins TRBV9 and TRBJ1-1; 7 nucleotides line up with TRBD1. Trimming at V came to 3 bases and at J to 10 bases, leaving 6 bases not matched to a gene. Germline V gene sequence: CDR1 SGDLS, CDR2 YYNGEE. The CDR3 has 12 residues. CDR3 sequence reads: CASSGTGQRAFF. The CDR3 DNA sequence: TGTGCCAGCAGCGGTACGGGACAGCGAGCTTTCTTT. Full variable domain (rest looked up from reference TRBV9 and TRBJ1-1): DSGVTQTPKHLITATGQRVTLRCSPRSGDLSVYWYQQSLDQGLQFLIQYYNGEERAKGNILERFSAQQFPDLHSELNLSSLELGDSALYFCASSGTGQRAFFGQGTRLTVV.

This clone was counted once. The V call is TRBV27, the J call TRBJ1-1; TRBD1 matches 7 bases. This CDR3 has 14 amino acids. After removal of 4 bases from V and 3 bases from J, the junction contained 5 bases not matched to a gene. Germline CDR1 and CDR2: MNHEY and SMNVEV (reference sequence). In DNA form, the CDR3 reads TGTGCCAGCAGTTCCCGACAGGGAGACACTGAAGCTTTCTTT. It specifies CASSSRQGDTEAFF.

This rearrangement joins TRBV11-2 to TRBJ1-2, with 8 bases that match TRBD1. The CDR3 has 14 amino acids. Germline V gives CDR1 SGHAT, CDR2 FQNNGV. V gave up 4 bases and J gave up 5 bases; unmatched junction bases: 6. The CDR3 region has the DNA TGTGCCAGCAGCTCCAATCAGGGGGCTTATGGCTACACCTTC. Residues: CASSSNQGAYGYTF.

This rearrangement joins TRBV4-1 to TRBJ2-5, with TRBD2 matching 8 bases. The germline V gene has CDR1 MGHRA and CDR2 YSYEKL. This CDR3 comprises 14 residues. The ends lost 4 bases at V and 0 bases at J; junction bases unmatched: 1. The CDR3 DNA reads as TGCGCCAGCAGCCTAGCGGGAAACCAAGAGACCCAGTACTTC. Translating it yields CASSLAGNQETQYF.

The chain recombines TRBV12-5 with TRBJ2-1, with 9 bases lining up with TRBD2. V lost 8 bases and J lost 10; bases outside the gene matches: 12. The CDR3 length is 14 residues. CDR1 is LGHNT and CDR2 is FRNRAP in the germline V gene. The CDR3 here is CASIRAGGPIEQFF. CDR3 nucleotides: TGTGCTAGTATAAGAGCGGGAGGCCCTATAGAGCAGTTCTTC.

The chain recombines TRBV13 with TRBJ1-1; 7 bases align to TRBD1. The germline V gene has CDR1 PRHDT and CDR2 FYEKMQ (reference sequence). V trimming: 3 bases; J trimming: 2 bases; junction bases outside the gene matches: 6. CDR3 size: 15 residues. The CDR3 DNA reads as TGTGCCAGCAGCTTGGGACAGAACCTAAACACTGAAGCTTTCTTT. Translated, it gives CASSLGQNLNTEAFF.

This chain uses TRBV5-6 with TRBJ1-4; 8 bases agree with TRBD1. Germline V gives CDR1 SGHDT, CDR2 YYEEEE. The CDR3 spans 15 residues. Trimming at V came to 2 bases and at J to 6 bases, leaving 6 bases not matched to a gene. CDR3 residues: CASSFSRGQDEKLFF. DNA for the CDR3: TGTGCCAGCAGCTTTAGCAGGGGGCAGGATGAAAAACTGTTTTTT.

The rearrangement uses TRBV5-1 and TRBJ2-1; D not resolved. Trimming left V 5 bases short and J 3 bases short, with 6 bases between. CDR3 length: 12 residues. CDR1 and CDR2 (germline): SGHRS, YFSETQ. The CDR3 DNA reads TGCGCCAGCAGGGCAGACTACAATGAGCAGTTCTTC. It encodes CASRADYNEQFF.

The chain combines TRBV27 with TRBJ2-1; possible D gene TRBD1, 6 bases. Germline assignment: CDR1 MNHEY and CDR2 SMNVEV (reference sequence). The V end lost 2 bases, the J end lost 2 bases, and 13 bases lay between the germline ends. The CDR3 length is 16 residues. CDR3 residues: CASSLQGRGPYNEQFF. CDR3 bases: TGTGCCAGCAGTTTACAGGGCAGGGGCCCCTACAATGAGCAGTTCTTC.

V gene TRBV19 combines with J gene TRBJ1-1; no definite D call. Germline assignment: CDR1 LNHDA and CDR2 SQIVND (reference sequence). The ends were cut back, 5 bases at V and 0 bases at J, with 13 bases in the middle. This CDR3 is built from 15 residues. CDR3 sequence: CASSPFAGMNTEAFF. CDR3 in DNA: TGTGCCAGTAGTCCGTTCGCGGGGATGAACACTGAAGCTTTCTTT.

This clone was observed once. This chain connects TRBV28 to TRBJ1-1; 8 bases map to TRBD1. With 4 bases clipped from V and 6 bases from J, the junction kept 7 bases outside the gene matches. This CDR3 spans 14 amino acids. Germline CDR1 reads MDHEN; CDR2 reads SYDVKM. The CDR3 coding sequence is TGTGCCAGCAGTTCGGGACAGGCCCTTTCTGAAGCTTTCTTT. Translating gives CASSSGQALSEAFF.

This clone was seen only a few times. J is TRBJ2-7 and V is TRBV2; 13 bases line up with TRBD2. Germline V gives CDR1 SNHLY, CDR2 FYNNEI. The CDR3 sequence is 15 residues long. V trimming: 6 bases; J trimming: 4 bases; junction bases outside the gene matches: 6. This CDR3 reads CASRYGTSGDYEQYF. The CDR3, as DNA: TGTGCCAGCAGATACGGGACTAGCGGGGATTACGAGCAGTACTTC.

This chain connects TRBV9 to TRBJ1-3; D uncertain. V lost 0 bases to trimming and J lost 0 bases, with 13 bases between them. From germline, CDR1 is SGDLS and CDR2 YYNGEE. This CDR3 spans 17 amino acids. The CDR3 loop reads CASSVGRGIVSGNTIYF. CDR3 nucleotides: TGTGCCAGCAGCGTAGGGCGCGGGATTGTCTCTGGAAACACCATATATTTT. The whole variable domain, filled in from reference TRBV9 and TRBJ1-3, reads DSGVTQTPKHLITATGQRVTLRCSPRSGDLSVYWYQQSLDQGLQFLIQYYNGEERAKGNILERFSAQQFPDLHSELNLSSLELGDSALYFCASSVGRGIVSGNTIYFGEGSWLTVV.

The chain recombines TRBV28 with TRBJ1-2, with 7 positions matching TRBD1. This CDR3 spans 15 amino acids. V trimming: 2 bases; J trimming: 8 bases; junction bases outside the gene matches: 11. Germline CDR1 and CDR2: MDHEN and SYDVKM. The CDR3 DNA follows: TGTGCCAGCAGTTTAAGGCGGGACAGCACTAGAGGCTACACCTTC. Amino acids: CASSLRRDSTRGYTF.

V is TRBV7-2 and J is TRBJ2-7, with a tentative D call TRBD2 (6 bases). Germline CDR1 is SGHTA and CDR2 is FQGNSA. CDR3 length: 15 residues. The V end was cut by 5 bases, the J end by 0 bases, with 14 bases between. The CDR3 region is CASSRTGGSSYEQYF. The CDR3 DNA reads TGTGCCAGCAGCCGTACTGGGGGGAGCTCCTACGAGCAGTACTTC.

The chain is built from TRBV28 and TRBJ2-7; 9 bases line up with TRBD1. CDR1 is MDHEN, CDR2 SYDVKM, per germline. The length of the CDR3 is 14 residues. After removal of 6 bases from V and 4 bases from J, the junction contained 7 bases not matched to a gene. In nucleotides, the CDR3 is TGTGCCAGCAGAGGCCCGACAGGGGGATACGAGCAGTACTTC. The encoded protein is CASRGPTGGYEQYF.

The CDR3 loop reads CASSFTGGSTDTQYF. The CDR3 nucleotides read TGTGCCAGCAGCTTTACCGGGGGAAGCACAGATACGCAGTATTTT. The V gene is TRBV7-6, the J gene TRBJ2-3, with D maybe TRBD2 (6 bases). The CDR3 is 15 amino acids. Trimming shortened V by 3 bases and J by 0 bases, and 10 bases separated the two germline ends. Germline V gene sequence: CDR1 SGHVS, CDR2 FNYEAQ. Filled out from reference TRBV7-6 and TRBJ2-3, the complete variable domain reads GAGVSQSPRYKVTKRGQDVALRCDPISGHVSLYWYRQALGQGPEFLTYFNYEAQQDKSGLPNDRFSAERPEGSISTLTIQRTEQRDSAMYRCASSFTGGSTDTQYFGPGTRLTVL.

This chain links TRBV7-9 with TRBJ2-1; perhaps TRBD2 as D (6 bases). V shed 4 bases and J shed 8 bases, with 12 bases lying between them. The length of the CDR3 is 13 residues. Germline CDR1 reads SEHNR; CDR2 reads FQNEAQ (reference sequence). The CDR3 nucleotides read TGTGCCAGCAGCTCGGAATCGGGGGATGAGCAGTTCTTC. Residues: CASSSESGDEQFF.

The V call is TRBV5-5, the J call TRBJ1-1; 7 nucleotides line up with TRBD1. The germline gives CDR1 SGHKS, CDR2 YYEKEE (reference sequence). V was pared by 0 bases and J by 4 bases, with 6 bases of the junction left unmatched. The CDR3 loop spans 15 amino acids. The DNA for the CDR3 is TGTGCCAGCAGCTTGGCGGGGACAGAGGGCACTGAAGCTTTCTTT. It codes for CASSLAGTEGTEAFF.

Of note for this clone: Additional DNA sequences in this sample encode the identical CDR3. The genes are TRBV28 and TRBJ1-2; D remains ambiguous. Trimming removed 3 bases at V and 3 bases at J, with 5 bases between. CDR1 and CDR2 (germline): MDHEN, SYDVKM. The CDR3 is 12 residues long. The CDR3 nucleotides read TGTGCCAGCAGTTTCACGGACTATGGCTACACCTTC. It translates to CASSFTDYGYTF.